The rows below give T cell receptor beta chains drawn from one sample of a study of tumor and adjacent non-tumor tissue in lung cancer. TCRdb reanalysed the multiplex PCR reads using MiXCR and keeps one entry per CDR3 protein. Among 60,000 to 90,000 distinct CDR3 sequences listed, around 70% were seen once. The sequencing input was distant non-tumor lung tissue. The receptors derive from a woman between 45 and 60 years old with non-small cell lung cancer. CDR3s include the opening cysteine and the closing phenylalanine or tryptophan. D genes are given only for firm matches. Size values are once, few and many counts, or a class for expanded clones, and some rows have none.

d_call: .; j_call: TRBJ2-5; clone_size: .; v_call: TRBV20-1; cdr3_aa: CSAQYQVIQDTQYF; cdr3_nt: TGCAGTGCCCAGTACCAGGTGATTCAAGATACCCAGTACTTC
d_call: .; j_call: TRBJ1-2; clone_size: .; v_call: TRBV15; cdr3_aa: CATSRDRTPSGYTF; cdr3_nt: TGTGCCACCAGCAGAGATCGGACACCCTCGGGCTACACCTTC
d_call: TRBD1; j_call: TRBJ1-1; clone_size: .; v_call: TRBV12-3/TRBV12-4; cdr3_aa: CASSPTGGMNTGAFF; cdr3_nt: TGTGCCAGCAGTCCCACAGGGGGCATGAACACTGGAGCTTTCTTT
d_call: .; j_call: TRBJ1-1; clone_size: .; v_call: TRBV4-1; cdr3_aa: CASSQGLYKGNAEAFF; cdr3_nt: TGCGCCAGCAGCCAAGGTCTATACAAGGGGAACGCTGAAGCTTTCTTT
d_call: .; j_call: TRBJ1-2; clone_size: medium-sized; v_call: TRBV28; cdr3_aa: CASSLTGFFGYTF; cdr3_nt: TGTGCCAGCAGTTTAACGGGTTTCTTTGGCTACACCTTC
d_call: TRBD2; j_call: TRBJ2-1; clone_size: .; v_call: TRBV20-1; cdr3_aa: CSALSGRAFYNEQFF; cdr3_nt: TGCAGTGCACTAAGCGGGAGAGCTTTTTACAATGAGCAGTTCTTC
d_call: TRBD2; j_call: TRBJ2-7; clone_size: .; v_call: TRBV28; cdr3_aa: CATTRGVYEHYF; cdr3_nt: TGTGCCACTACGCGGGGGGTATACGAGCACTACTTC
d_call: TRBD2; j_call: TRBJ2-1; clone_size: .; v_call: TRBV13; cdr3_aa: CASSPQREGPWNGPFF; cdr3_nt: TGTGCCAGCAGCCCCCAGCGGGAGGGGCCCTGGAATGGGCCGTTCTTC
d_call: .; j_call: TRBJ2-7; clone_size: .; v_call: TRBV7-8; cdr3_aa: CTSSLAPNYEQYF; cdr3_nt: TGTACCAGCAGCCTAGCACCCAACTATGAACAGTACTTC
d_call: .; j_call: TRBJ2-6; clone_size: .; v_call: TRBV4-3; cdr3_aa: CTSSLDTGANVLTF; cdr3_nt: TGCACCAGCTCCTTGGACACCGGGGCCAACGTCCTCACTTTC
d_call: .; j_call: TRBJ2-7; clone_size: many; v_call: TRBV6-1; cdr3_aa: CASSVRQLNEQYF; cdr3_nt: TGTGCCAGCAGTGTCAGGCAGCTCAACGAGCAGTACTTC
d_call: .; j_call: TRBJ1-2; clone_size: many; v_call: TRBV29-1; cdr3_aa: CSATDLDYGYTF; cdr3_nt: TGCAGCGCCACAGACTTAGACTATGGCTACACCTTC
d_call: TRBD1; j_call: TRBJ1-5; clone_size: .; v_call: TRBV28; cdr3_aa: CASSLWRTGGSQPQHF; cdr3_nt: TGTGCCAGCAGTTTATGGAGGACAGGGGGGAGTCAGCCCCAGCATTTT
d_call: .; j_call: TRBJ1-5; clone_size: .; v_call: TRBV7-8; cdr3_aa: CARSLLQDSNQPQHF; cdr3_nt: TGTGCCAGGAGCTTACTGCAAGATAGCAATCAGCCCCAGCATTTT
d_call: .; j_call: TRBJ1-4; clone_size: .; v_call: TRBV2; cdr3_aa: CASGKGLYANEKLFF; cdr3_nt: TGTGCCAGTGGGAAAGGGCTCTACGCTAATGAAAAACTGTTTTTT
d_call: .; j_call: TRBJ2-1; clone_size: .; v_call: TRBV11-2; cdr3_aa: CASCPIGHAYNEQFF; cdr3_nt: TGTGCCAGCTGCCCCATAGGGCATGCTTACAATGAGCAGTTCTTC
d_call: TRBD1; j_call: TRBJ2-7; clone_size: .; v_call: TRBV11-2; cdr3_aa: CPSSTSDRGLSEHYF; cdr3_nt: TGTCCCAGCAGCACCTCAGACAGGGGTCTATCCGAGCATTACTTC
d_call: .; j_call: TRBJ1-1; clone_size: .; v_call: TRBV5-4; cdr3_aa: CALSTGYTGAFF; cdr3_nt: TGTGCCTTAAGTACAGGGTACACTGGAGCTTTCTTT
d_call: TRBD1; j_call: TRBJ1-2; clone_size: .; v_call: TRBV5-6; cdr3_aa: CASSWTGTVYGYTF; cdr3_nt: TGTGCCAGCAGTTGGACAGGTACCGTCTATGGCTACACCTTC
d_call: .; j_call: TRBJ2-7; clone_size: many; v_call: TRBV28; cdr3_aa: CASSPAGPYEQYF; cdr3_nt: TGTGCCAGCAGTCCGGCGGGCCCCTACGAGCAGTACTTC
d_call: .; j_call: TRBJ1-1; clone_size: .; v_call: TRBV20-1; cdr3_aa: CSASRFPGLATAFF; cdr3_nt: TGCAGTGCTAGTCGTTTCCCTGGGCTGGCGACCGCTTTCTTC
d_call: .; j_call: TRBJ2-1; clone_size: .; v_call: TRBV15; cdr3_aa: CATSRVGSYQHEQFF; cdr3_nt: TGTGCCACCAGCAGAGTCGGGAGTTATCAGCATGAGCAGTTCTTC
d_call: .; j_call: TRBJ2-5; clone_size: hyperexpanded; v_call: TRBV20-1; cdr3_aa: CSAQYQVIQETQYF; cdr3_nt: TGCAGTGCCCAGTACCAAGTGATCCAAGAGACCCAGTACTTC
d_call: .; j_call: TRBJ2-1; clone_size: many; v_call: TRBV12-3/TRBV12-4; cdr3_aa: CASSLATAGRGKQFF; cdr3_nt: TGTGCCAGCAGTTTAGCAACGGCGGGACGCGGGAAGCAGTTCTTC
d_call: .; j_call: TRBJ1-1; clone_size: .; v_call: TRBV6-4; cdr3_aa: CASSERQRGTEASF; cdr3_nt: TGTGCCAGCAGTGAAAGACAGAGGGGAACTGAAGCTTCCTTT
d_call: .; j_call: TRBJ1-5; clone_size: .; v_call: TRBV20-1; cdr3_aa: CSAIAEDNQAQHF; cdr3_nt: TGCAGTGCTATTGCTGAGGATAATCAGGCCCAGCATTTT
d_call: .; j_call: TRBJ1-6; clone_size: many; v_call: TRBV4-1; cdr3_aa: CASSQGVNSPLHF; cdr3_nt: TGCGCCAGCAGCCAAGGTGTTAATTCACCCCTCCACTTT
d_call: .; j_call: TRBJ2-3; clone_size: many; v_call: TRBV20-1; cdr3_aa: CSAPNTNRRSTDTQYF; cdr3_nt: TGCAGTGCTCCGAATACTAACAGGCGAAGCACAGATACGCAGTATTTT
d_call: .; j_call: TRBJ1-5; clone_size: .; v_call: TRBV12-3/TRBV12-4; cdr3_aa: CASSLRDNLPRHF; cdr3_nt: TGTGCCAGCAGTTTAAGGGATAATCTGCCCCGGCATTTT
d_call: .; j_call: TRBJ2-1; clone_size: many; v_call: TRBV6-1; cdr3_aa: CASSEVGGAVEQFF; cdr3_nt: TGTGCCAGCAGTGAAGTTGGAGGGGCCGTTGAGCAGTTCTTC
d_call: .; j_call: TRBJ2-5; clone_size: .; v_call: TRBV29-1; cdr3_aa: CSVEGTIEETQYF; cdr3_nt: TGCAGCGTTGAGGGGACAATAGAAGAGACCCAGTACTTC
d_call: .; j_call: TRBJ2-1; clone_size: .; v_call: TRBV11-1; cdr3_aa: CANSLPPLGEQFF; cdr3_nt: TGTGCCAACAGCTTACCTCCACTGGGTGAGCAGTTCTTC
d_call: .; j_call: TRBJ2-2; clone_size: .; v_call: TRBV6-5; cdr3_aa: CASSPQGRATGELFF; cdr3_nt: TGTGCCAGCAGTCCGCAAGGAAGGGCTACCGGGGAGCTGTTTTTT
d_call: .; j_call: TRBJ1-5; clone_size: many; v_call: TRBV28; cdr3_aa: CASSPRGGFSNQPQHF; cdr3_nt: TGTGCCAGCAGTCCCCGGGGGGGTTTTAGCAATCAGCCCCAGCATTTT
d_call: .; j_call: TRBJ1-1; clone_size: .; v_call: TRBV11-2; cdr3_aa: CDSSLDMTEASF; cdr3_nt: TGTGACAGCAGCTTAGATATGACTGAAGCTTCCTTT
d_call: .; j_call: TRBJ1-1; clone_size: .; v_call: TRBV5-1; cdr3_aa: CASSLYRGGTGVFF; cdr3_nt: TGCGCCAGCAGCTTGTATCGGGGAGGCACTGGAGTTTTCTTT
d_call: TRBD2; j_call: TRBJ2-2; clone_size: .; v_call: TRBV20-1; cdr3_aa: CSAWGSGGHTGELFF; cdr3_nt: TGCAGTGCTTGGGGGTCGGGAGGCCACACCGGGGAGCTGTTTTTT
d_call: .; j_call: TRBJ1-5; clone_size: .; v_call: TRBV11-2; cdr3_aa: CTRSLAGRGNEPQHF; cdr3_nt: TGTACCAGAAGCTTAGCGGGCCGAGGCAATGAGCCCCAGCACTTT
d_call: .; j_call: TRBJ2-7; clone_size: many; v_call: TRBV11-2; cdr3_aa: CASSLALGLGEQYF; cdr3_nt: TGTGCCAGCAGCTTAGCACTAGGTTTAGGTGAGCAGTACTTC
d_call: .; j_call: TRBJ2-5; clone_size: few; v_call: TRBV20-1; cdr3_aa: CSANSNRETPYF; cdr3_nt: TGCAGTGCTAACTCGAACAGGGAGACCCCGTACTTT
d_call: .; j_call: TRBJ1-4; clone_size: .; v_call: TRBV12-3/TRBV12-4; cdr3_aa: CASSPWQGRLLF; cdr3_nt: TGTGCCAGCAGTCCCTGGCAGGGGCGGTTGCTTTTT